Below are 30 T cell receptor beta chains sequenced from a single sample in a study of cytomegalovirus exposure and HLA in healthy donors. The PCR had 60 Vbeta and 13 Jbeta primers. Assay used: immunoSEQ multiplex PCR; TCRdb lists only in-frame clones, some missing. The data contain 90,000 to 110,000 clones, about 86% of them singletons. Sample: PBMCs. Every receptor here comes from a woman younger than 45 in good health and CMV-seronegative.

The V call is TRBV10-2, the J call TRBJ2-4; possible D gene TRBD2, 6 bases. The CDR3 length is 16 residues. The V end lost 4 bases, the J end lost 0 bases, and 13 bases lay between the germline ends. CDR1 and CDR2 (germline): WSHSY, SAAADI. CDR3 residues: CASSGAGSSAKNIQYF. CDR3 nucleotides: TGCGCCAGCAGTGGGGCGGGGTCATCAGCCAAAAACATTCAGTACTTC.

The chain joins TRBV6-5 to TRBJ2-6; 8 bases are a match to TRBD1. V trimming: 4 bases; J trimming: 4 bases; junction bases outside the gene matches: 3. CDR1 is MNHEY, CDR2 SVGAGI, per germline. The CDR3 has 15 amino acids. CDR3 protein: CASSSTGAGANVLTF. CDR3 DNA sequence: TGTGCCAGCAGTTCGACAGGGGCCGGGGCCAACGTCCTGACTTTC.

The CDR3 region has the DNA TGCGCCAGCAGCCCTGACAGTTTCTCCTACAATGAGCAGTTCTTC. Translated, it gives CASSPDSFSYNEQFF. The chain joins TRBV4-3 to TRBJ2-1; TRBD1 might be the D (5 bases). The CDR3 is made up of 15 amino acids. CDR1 is LGHNA, CDR2 YSLEER, per germline. The germline V and J ends were trimmed by 4 bases and 0 bases, with 10 bases remaining between them.

V gene TRBV6-5 combines with J gene TRBJ2-6; unclear D gene. Germline CDR1 is MNHEY and CDR2 is SVGAGI. The CDR3 runs to 15 residues. V lost 2 bases, J lost 0 bases, and 5 bases lay in between. In DNA, the CDR3 is TGTGCCAGCAGTTACACACGCTCTGGGGCCAACGTCCTGACTTTC. Translation: CASSYTRSGANVLTF.

The V and J genes are TRBV27 and TRBJ2-7; 10 bases fit TRBD1. This CDR3 spans 12 amino acids. J gave up 11 bases and V 6 bases, and 7 bases lay outside the gene matches. In germline, CDR1 is MNHEY, CDR2 SMNVEV (reference sequence). The CDR3 loop reads CASRTGGDLEYF. The CDR3 coding sequence is TGTGCCAGCAGGACAGGGGGCGATTTGGAGTACTTC.

The chain joins TRBV7-2 to TRBJ2-1; TRBD2 agrees at 12 bases. The CDR3 totals 15 residues. The germline V gene has CDR1 SGHTA and CDR2 FQGNSA. Trimming took 4 bases from V and 15 from J; bases not matched to a gene: 13. The CDR3 here is CASSYTGTSGLGPFF. CDR3 DNA: TGTGCCAGCAGCTACACCGGGACTAGCGGGCTGGGGCCGTTCTTC.

V is TRBV30 and J is TRBJ2-2; the match to TRBD2 covers 9 bases. This CDR3 region has 20 residues. V dropped 7 bases and J dropped 5; count of bases not matched to a gene: 26. The germline V gene has CDR1 GTSNPN and CDR2 SVGIG (reference sequence). Here the CDR3 DNA reads TGTGCCTTCCTGACTCTGGTAATGGGTAGCGGGAGTAGAGGGACCGGGGAGCTGTTTTTT. It specifies CAFLTLVMGSGSRGTGELFF.

The rearrangement uses TRBV18 and TRBJ1-1; D is unclear. The CDR3 runs to 16 residues. Per the germline V gene, CDR1 is KGHSH and CDR2 is LQKENI. V shed 3 bases and J shed 0 bases, with 14 bases lying between them. The CDR3 loop reads CASSPSGPQMNTEAFF. The CDR3 bases are TGTGCCAGCTCACCGAGCGGCCCCCAAATGAACACTGAAGCTTTCTTT. Variable domain in full (rest from reference TRBV18 and TRBJ1-1): NAGVMQNPRHLVRRRGQEARLRCSPMKGHSHVYWYRQLPEEGLKFMVYLQKENIIDESGMPKERFSAEFPKEGPSILRIQQVVRGDSAAYFCASSPSGPQMNTEAFFGQGTRLTVV.

This rearrangement joins TRBV7-9 to TRBJ2-5; 7 nucleotides align to TRBD1. Germline CDR1 SEHNR, CDR2 FQNEAQ (reference sequence). This CDR3 spans 15 amino acids. Trimming took 4 bases from V and 2 from J; bases not matched to a gene: 7. The CDR3 is CASSSPGQKQETQYF. The CDR3 DNA reads TGTGCCAGCAGCTCACCGGGACAGAAACAAGAGACCCAGTACTTC.

The chain couples TRBV7-9 to TRBJ1-3; the match to TRBD1 covers 9 bases. The CDR3 consists of 15 residues. Per germline, CDR1 SEHNR and CDR2 FQNEAQ (reference sequence). V shed 5 bases and J 9 bases; nucleotides not matched to a gene: 11. The CDR3 reads CASSHAGTGNFTIYF. CDR3 DNA: TGTGCCAGCAGCCATGCCGGGACAGGGAATTTCACCATATATTTT.

The chain combines TRBV30 with TRBJ2-7, with 9 bases matching TRBD1. V lost 3 bases, J lost 1 base, and 7 bases stayed unmatched. CDR1 and CDR2 (germline): GTSNPN, SVGIG (reference sequence). The CDR3 consists of 15 residues. The CDR3 DNA follows: TGTGCCTGGAGCGGGACAGGGCTTTCTTCCTACGAGCAGTACTTC. This codes for CAWSGTGLSSYEQYF.

This clone was observed a single time. The rearrangement joins TRBV7-2 to TRBJ2-1; 12 bases map to TRBD2. V dropped 2 bases and J dropped 8; count of bases not matched to a gene: 7. CDR1 SGHTA and CDR2 FQGNSA come from the germline V gene. The CDR3 runs 16 residues. CDR3 in amino acids: CASSLSWTSGMDEQFF. The CDR3 region has the DNA TGTGCCAGCAGCTTATCATGGACTAGCGGGATGGATGAGCAGTTCTTC.

The J gene is TRBJ2-1, the V gene TRBV6-5; TRBD2 matches 9 bases. CDR1 and CDR2 (germline): MNHEY, SVGAGI. This CDR3 has 14 amino acids. Trimming took 3 bases from V and 6 from J; bases not matched to a gene: 3. The CDR3 coding sequence is TGTGCCAGCAGTTATGGCGGGAGGGTCAATGAGCAGTTCTTC. It translates to CASSYGGRVNEQFF.

The V call is TRBV2, the J call TRBJ2-3; TRBD1 aligns across 8 bases. Germline assignment: CDR1 SNHLY and CDR2 FYNNEI. This CDR3 has 16 residues. V lost 6 bases to trimming and J lost 6 bases; unmatched junction nucleotides: 14. The CDR3 coding sequence is TGTGCCAGCAGCGGCCCAGGGGGCCCCTCCAGGGATACGCAGTATTTT. Amino acid sequence: CASSGPGGPSRDTQYF.

The CDR3 DNA sequence: TGTGCCAGCAGTGAGACTAGCGGCTACAATGAGCAGTTCTTC. This sequence encodes CASSETSGYNEQFF. The rearrangement uses TRBV27 and TRBJ2-1; 9 bases fit TRBD2. Germline CDR1 and CDR2: MNHEY and SMNVEV (reference sequence). V lost 5 bases and J lost 3; bases outside the gene matches: 2. The CDR3 length is 14 residues.

The V and J genes are TRBV19 and TRBJ2-7; 7 bases are shared with TRBD1. In germline, CDR1 is LNHDA, CDR2 SQIVND (reference sequence). This CDR3 is 13 amino acids long. Unmatched junction bases numbered 9, after V lost 6 bases and J lost 7 bases. The chain's CDR3 is CASSLDDREEQYF. The DNA of the CDR3 is TGTGCCAGTAGCTTAGATGACAGGGAAGAGCAGTACTTC.

The V gene is TRBV14, the J gene TRBJ2-1; D is unresolved. CDR1 is SGHDN, CDR2 FVKESK, per germline. CDR3 length: 15 amino acids. The V end lost 3 bases, the J end lost 0 bases, and 9 bases lay between the germline ends. The CDR3 reads CASSHLADSYNEQFF. DNA for the CDR3: TGTGCCAGCAGCCATCTCGCGGACTCCTACAATGAGCAGTTCTTC.

The chain combines TRBV19 with TRBJ1-2; perhaps TRBD1 as D (6 bases). This CDR3 contains 14 residues. V was pared by 5 bases and J by 4 bases, with 14 bases between. Per the germline V gene, CDR1 is LNHDA and CDR2 is SQIVND (reference sequence). The CDR3: CASSARTAPYGYTF. CDR3 DNA: TGTGCCAGTAGTGCCAGGACAGCACCCTATGGCTACACCTTC.

This clone was counted a single time. The rearrangement joins TRBV5-1 to TRBJ2-7; TRBD2 matches at 8 bases. With V trimmed by 0 bases and J by 6 bases, 14 bases remained unmatched. The CDR3 runs 17 residues. Germline values: CDR1 SGHRS, CDR2 YFSETQ. CDR3 residues: CASSLVGGGRNGAEQYF. The CDR3 bases are TGCGCCAGCAGCTTGGTTGGCGGGGGGCGAAACGGGGCCGAGCAGTACTTC.

The rearrangement uses TRBV7-2 and TRBJ2-7; TRBD2 is a possible D gene (6 bases). The CDR3 is made up of 12 amino acids. V lost 2 bases and J 7 bases, leaving 9 bases between the germline ends. Germline lookup yields CDR1 SGHTA and CDR2 FQGNSA. The CDR3 is CASSLMGREQYF. DNA of the CDR3: TGTGCCAGCAGCTTAATGGGGAGGGAGCAGTACTTC. Full variable domain (outside the CDR3, taken from reference TRBV7-2 and TRBJ2-7): GAGVSQSPSNKVTEKGKDVELRCDPISGHTALYWYRQSLGQGLEFLIYFQGNSAPDKSGLPSDRFSAERTGGSVSTLTIQRTQQEDSAVYLCASSLMGREQYFGPGTRLTVT.

This chain connects TRBV19 to TRBJ2-7; D may be TRBD1 (5 bases). Trimming took 0 bases from V and 3 from J, leaving 12 bases between them. Looked up from germline, CDR1 is LNHDA and CDR2 is SQIVND (reference sequence). The CDR3 is 15 amino acids. As DNA, the CDR3 is TGTGCCAGTAGTATAGATCGACAGCGCGTCTACGAGCAGTACTTC. Translating gives CASSIDRQRVYEQYF. The variable domain in full, completed from reference TRBV19 and TRBJ2-7, reads DGGITQSPKYLFRKEGQNVTLSCEQNLNHDAMYWYRQDPGQGLRLIYYSQIVNDFQKGDIAEGYSVSREKKESFPLTVTSAQKNPTAFYLCASSIDRQRVYEQYFGPGTRLTVT.

This sequence joins TRBV6-4 and TRBJ2-6, with D possibly matching TRBD1 (5 bases). Trimming shortened V by 5 bases and J by 0 bases, and 5 bases separated the two germline ends. Germline lookup yields CDR1 MRHNA and CDR2 SNTAGT. The CDR3 has 14 amino acids. The CDR3 sequence is CASSQGSGANVLTF. Written as DNA, the CDR3 is TGTGCCAGCAGTCAGGGCTCTGGGGCCAACGTCCTGACTTTC.

The chain carries TRBV28 and TRBJ2-3, with TRBD2 matching 10 bases. This CDR3 has 15 amino acids. CDR1 is MDHEN and CDR2 is SYDVKM in the germline V gene. V lost 10 bases to trimming and J lost 2 bases; unmatched junction nucleotides: 9. This CDR3 reads CATKLAGAITDTQYF. CDR3 DNA: TGTGCCACCAAGCTAGCGGGAGCAATCACAGATACGCAGTATTTT.

This clone was counted between two and nine times. The rearrangement links TRBV28 to TRBJ2-3; 10 positions match TRBD1. CDR3 length: 15 amino acids. Germline loops: CDR1 MDHEN, CDR2 SYDVKM. V lost 6 bases, J lost 6 bases, and 9 bases stayed unmatched. The CDR3: CASSRPGQGLDTQYF. Written as DNA, the CDR3 is TGTGCCAGCAGCAGACCGGGACAGGGGTTGGATACGCAGTATTTT.

The chain links TRBV7-2 to TRBJ2-1; tentative D call: TRBD1 (5 bases). This CDR3 region has 14 residues. From germline, CDR1 is SGHTA and CDR2 FQGNSA. V was trimmed by 0 bases and J by 8 bases, leaving 11 bases between them. The CDR3, as DNA: TGTGCCAGCAGCTTAGCCTTATTCAGGGATGAGCAGTTCTTC. Translated, it gives CASSLALFRDEQFF.

The V gene is TRBV7-9, the J gene TRBJ2-7, with D perhaps TRBD2 (5 bases). The length of the CDR3 is 14 residues. CDR1 is SEHNR and CDR2 is FQNEAQ in the germline V gene (reference sequence). Trimming cost V 5 bases and J 1 base, with 12 bases left between them. The CDR3 coding sequence is TGTGCCAGCAGCAACGGAAGAGGGTCCTACGAGCAGTACTTC. It codes for CASSNGRGSYEQYF. The full variable domain, rest sourced from reference TRBV7-9 and TRBJ2-7, is DTGVSQNPRHKITKRGQNVTFRCDPISEHNRLYWYRQTLGQGPEFLTYFQNEAQLEKSRLLSDRFSAERPKGSFSTLEIQRTEQGDSAMYLCASSNGRGSYEQYFGPGTRLTVT.

This chain joins TRBV7-9 and TRBJ2-1; 8 bases agree with TRBD1. From germline, CDR1 is SEHNR and CDR2 FQNEAQ (reference sequence). The V gene end was trimmed by 4 bases and the J gene end by 3 bases; junction bases not matched to a gene: 8. The CDR3 has 16 amino acids. CDR3: CASSSRQGTLYNEQFF. The CDR3 DNA reads as TGTGCCAGCAGCTCGAGACAGGGGACCCTCTACAATGAGCAGTTCTTC.

In nucleotides, the CDR3 is TGTGCCAGTAGTATGGGGACAGGCGTTCGTAATCAGCCCCAGCATTTT. This gives the protein CASSMGTGVRNQPQHF. The chain is built from TRBV19 and TRBJ1-5; 8 bases agree with TRBD1. CDR1 and CDR2 from the germline V gene are LNHDA and SQIVND (reference sequence). Trimming took 3 bases from V and 4 from J; bases not matched to a gene: 8. The CDR3 runs 16 residues.

The CDR3 protein is CASSPRLAASTDTQYF. CDR3 coding DNA: TGTGCCAGCAGCCCCCGACTAGCGGCAAGCACAGATACGCAGTATTTT. V is TRBV9 and J is TRBJ2-3; 9 bases are a match to TRBD2. This CDR3 is 16 amino acids long. The V segment lost 4 bases and the J segment 0 bases; nucleotides outside the gene matches: 6. Per the germline V gene, CDR1 is SGDLS and CDR2 is YYNGEE.

This clone showed up just a few times. At one end the junction does not follow the germline gene, possibly because of a read error. This rearrangement joins TRBV7-7 to TRBJ2-1; 10 nucleotides line up with TRBD2. CDR3 length: 16 residues. Germline V lookup: CDR1 SSHAT, CDR2 FNYEAQ (reference sequence). CDR3 sequence (DNA): TGTGCTAGCAGCTTAGTAGCTAGCGGGAGTTTCGATGAGCAGTTCTTC. Encoded protein: CASSLVASGSFDEQFF.